This TCR beta chain was obtained from a study of blood T cell repertoires in COVID-19. Study overall: PBMCs, B-cell-depleted T cells, or T cells provided the cDNA or gDNA that made up the material.

The CDR3 extends over 16 amino acids. Here immunoSEQ multiplex PCR was the method, and the copy in TCRdb shows in-frame clones only, minus some. The data hold tens of thousands of clones, with more than 70% observed a single time. The rearrangement joins TRBV21-1 to TRBJ2-7; the table's D call of TRBD2 was not tested on the DNA. TRBV21-1 is annotated as a pseudogene. The sequenced material came from peripheral blood. The TCR originated in a man over 45 with active COVID-19. For the CDR3, the DNA is TGTGCCAGCAGCAGAGACGTCTTCCCCGCGGCCTACGAGCAGTACTTC. Amino acid sequence: CASSRDVFPAAYEQYF.